Each of the 20 T cell receptor beta chains below was sequenced from the same sample in a study of post-analysis software for immune sequencing data. Points from the study as a whole: The five TRBV segments detected at higher frequency in patients than in controls included TRBV5-6, TRBV5-1 and TRBV20-1.

These receptors are not linked to any known antigen. Sequencing libraries made from TCR beta cDNA carried unique molecular identifiers. TCRdb re-analysed the PCR reads in MiXCR, keeping a single row per CDR3 protein. This sample has hundreds of thousands of distinct CDR3 sequences, with roughly 27% found just once. The specimen sequenced was blood. Every receptor here comes from a girl between 10 and 17 years old with multiple sclerosis.

This clonotype appeared a few times. The CDR3: CASSLDRGPFF. For the CDR3, the DNA is TGTGCCAGCAGTTTGGACAGGGGACCTTTCTTT. The chain is built from TRBV12-3 or TRBV12-4 and TRBJ1-1; 9 bases align to TRBD1. This CDR3 comprises 11 residues. V dropped 3 bases and J dropped 12; count of bases not matched to a gene: 2.

V is TRBV6-5 and J is TRBJ1-2; D gene unclear. Germline CDR1 reads MNHEY; CDR2 reads SVGAGI. This CDR3 has 16 residues. V dropped 4 bases and J dropped 8 bases, with 23 bases sitting between them. CDR3 residues: CASSSLSGPPRKGYTF. The DNA for the CDR3 is TGTGCCAGCAGTTCCCTTTCAGGCCCCCCAAGGAAAGGCTACACCTTC.

This clonotype was counted between two and nine times. CDR3 sequence reads: CASSRMEQGYGYTF. The CDR3 nucleotides read TGTGCCAGTAGTAGAATGGAACAGGGTTATGGCTACACCTTC. The J gene is TRBJ1-2, the V gene TRBV19; D possibly corresponds to TRBD1 (6 bases). The CDR3 has 14 amino acids. V lost 4 bases to trimming and J lost 5 bases, with 14 bases between them. CDR1 is LNHDA, CDR2 SQIVND, per germline (reference sequence). Based on the CDR3 plus reference TRBV19 and TRBJ1-2, the full variable domain is DGGITQSPKYLFRKEGQNVTLSCEQNLNHDAMYWYRQDPGQGLRLIYYSQIVNDFQKGDIAEGYSVSREKKESFPLTVTSAQKNPTAFYLCASSRMEQGYGYTFGSGTRLTVV.

The gene calls are TRBV20-1 and TRBJ1-5; no reliable D call. Germline V CDR1 and CDR2: DFQATT, SNEGSKA (reference sequence). This CDR3 has 16 residues. V was trimmed by 5 bases and J by 2 bases, leaving 19 bases between them. This chain's CDR3 is CSAVSGLSLGNQPQHF. The DNA of the CDR3 is TGCAGTGCTGTCTCCGGCCTATCTCTGGGCAATCAGCCCCAGCATTTT.

This clonotype was recorded a few times. This chain joins TRBV7-2 and TRBJ2-3, with D unclear. Germline loops: CDR1 SGHTA, CDR2 FQGNSA. V gave up 3 bases and J gave up 2 bases, with 6 bases separating them. The CDR3 loop spans 13 amino acids. CDR3 region: CASSFSYTDTQYF. As DNA, the CDR3 is TGTGCCAGCAGCTTTTCCTACACAGATACGCAGTATTTT.

The chain is built from TRBV7-2 and TRBJ2-3, with D unclear. Germline values: CDR1 SGHTA, CDR2 FQGNSA. The V end lost 1 base, the J end lost 2 bases, and 10 bases lay between the germline ends. This CDR3 region has 15 residues. The CDR3 here is CASSLVVRPTDTQYF. In DNA form, the CDR3 reads TGTGCCAGCAGCTTAGTGGTCAGGCCCACAGATACGCAGTATTTT.

This clonotype has only a few counts. The gene calls are TRBV7-2 and TRBJ2-5, with 7 bases that match TRBD2. The J call may be mistaken, given a closer DNA end match to TRBJ2-7. CDR1 SGHTA and CDR2 FQGNSA come from the germline V gene. The CDR3 length is 15 residues. As DNA, the CDR3 is TGTGCCAGCAGCTTAGGTCCGGGGACTACCTGCGAGCAGTACTTC. Protein product: CASSLGPGTTCEQYF.

A single count supports this clonotype. V is TRBV7-2 and J is TRBJ2-7; the D gene is possibly TRBD1 (5 bases). With 6 bases removed from V and 2 bases from J, the gap between germline ends came to 11 bases. The CDR3 is 13 amino acids. Looked up from germline, CDR1 is SGHTA and CDR2 is FQGNSA. CDR3 nucleotide sequence: TGTGCCAGCAGGGACACTTTAACCTACGAGCAGTACTTC. Amino acid sequence: CASRDTLTYEQYF.

As to this clonotype: A read error may produce the germline difference seen at one junction end. The genes are TRBV27 and TRBJ1-4; D may be TRBD1 (6 bases). The CDR3 loop spans 15 amino acids. The V gene's germline CDR1 is MNHEY and CDR2 SMNVEV (reference sequence). CDR3 in DNA: TGTGCCAGTAGTTTAATTCAAAGCGGGACAGAAAAACTGTTTTTT. It is translated as CASSLIQSGTEKLFF.

The chain joins TRBV20-1 to TRBJ2-1, with 11 bases that match TRBD2. V was pared by 8 bases and J by 0 bases, with 6 bases of the junction left unmatched. CDR1 is DFQATT, CDR2 SNEGSKA, per germline (reference sequence). This CDR3 has 15 residues. The CDR3 loop is CSSRLAGSSYNEQFF. The CDR3 DNA sequence: TGCAGTTCCCGACTAGCGGGGAGCTCCTACAATGAGCAGTTCTTC.

This sequence joins TRBV7-2 and TRBJ2-7; D is perhaps TRBD2 (6 bases). The CDR3 runs 15 residues. V dropped 4 bases and J dropped 7 bases, with 20 bases sitting between them. The germline gives CDR1 SGHTA, CDR2 FQGNSA. The CDR3 protein is CASSWGEDSYNEQYF. The CDR3, as DNA: TGTGCCAGCAGCTGGGGGGAGGATTCCTACAATGAGCAGTACTTC.

This clonotype was observed a handful of times. The chain employs TRBV20-1 and TRBJ2-1; D gene uncertain. Germline V lookup: CDR1 DFQATT, CDR2 SNEGSKA (reference sequence). The length of the CDR3 is 13 residues. Trimming removed 2 bases from V and 0 bases from J, with 5 bases in between. The CDR3 DNA follows: TGCAGTGCTAGAAAGGGCTCCTACAATGAGCAGTTCTTC. Translating gives CSARKGSYNEQFF.

The genes are TRBV5-1 and TRBJ2-3, with TRBD2 matching 10 bases. Germline values: CDR1 SGHRS, CDR2 YFSETQ. The CDR3 has 16 residues. Unmatched junction bases numbered 9, after V lost 2 bases and J lost 6 bases. The CDR3 DNA follows: TGCGCCAGCAGCTTAATGCCCAGCGGGGGGGCCGATACGCAGTATTTT. This encodes CASSLMPSGGADTQYF. Variable domain in full (rest from reference TRBV5-1 and TRBJ2-3): KAGVTQTPRYLIKTRGQQVTLSCSPISGHRSVSWYQQTPGQGLQFLFEYFSETQRNKGNFPGRFSGRQFSNSRSEMNVSTLELGDSALYLCASSLMPSGGADTQYFGPGTRLTVL.

This chain joins TRBV7-2 and TRBJ2-3, with a tentative D call TRBD2 (5 bases). V lost 5 bases to trimming and J lost 3 bases, with 15 bases between them. The CDR3 contains 15 residues. CDR1 is SGHTA, CDR2 FQGNSA, per germline. The DNA for the CDR3 is TGTGCCAGCAGCCCTACGACTTCGGGGACAGATACGCAGTATTTT. Residues: CASSPTTSGTDTQYF.

The chain joins TRBV7-2 to TRBJ1-6; D perhaps matches TRBD1 (5 bases). CDR1 and CDR2 from the germline V gene are SGHTA and FQGNSA. Trimming cost V 0 bases and J 7 bases, with 16 bases left between them. This CDR3 has 17 amino acids. The CDR3 sequence: CASSLALGLKANSPLHF. The CDR3 DNA reads as TGTGCCAGCAGCTTAGCTTTGGGACTCAAGGCAAATTCACCCCTCCACTTT.

This clonotype appeared a few times. The V gene is TRBV11-2, the J gene TRBJ1-1, with D possibly TRBD1 on 5 matching bases. Germline CDR1 and CDR2: SGHAT and FQNNGV. The CDR3 contains 13 residues. V gave up 5 bases and J gave up 10 bases, with 17 bases separating them. The CDR3 coding sequence is TGTGCCAGCAGCCTCCGAGTGGGGGTAGGAGCTTTCTTT. This translates into CASSLRVGVGAFF.

This clonotype has just a few counts. V usage is TRBV6-2 or TRBV6-3 and J usage is TRBJ2-1, with TRBD2 identical over 15 bases. The CDR3 contains 15 residues. Per germline, CDR1 MNHEY and CDR2 SVGEGT. V was clipped by 6 bases and J by 7 bases; unmatched bases: 4. CDR3 DNA sequence: TGTGCCAGCAGGGGACTAGCGGGAGGAAGTAATGAGCAGTTCTTC. This translates into CASRGLAGGSNEQFF.

This clonotype was detected once. A single base separates this from a much larger clone, so it may be a read error. The chain carries TRBV5-6 and TRBJ2-7; no clear D gene. Germline V gene sequence: CDR1 SGHDT, CDR2 YYEEEE. With 4 bases removed from V and 7 bases from J, the gap between germline ends came to 21 bases. The CDR3 loop spans 15 amino acids. CDR3 region: CASSRDPALMWEQYF. The CDR3 coding sequence is TGTGCCAGCAGCCGCGATCCCGCCTTAATGTGGGAGCAGTACTTC.

The chain carries TRBV5-5 and TRBJ2-3; TRBD2 agrees at 15 bases. The CDR3 has 17 residues. The germline V gene has CDR1 SGHKS and CDR2 YYEKEE (reference sequence). Losses at the gene ends were 5 bases for V and 0 bases for J; bases not matched to a gene: 4. In nucleotides, the CDR3 is TGTGCCAGCAGACGAGGACTAGCGGGGGGGAGCACAGATACGCAGTATTTT. Its protein product is CASRRGLAGGSTDTQYF.

The V and J genes are TRBV7-9 and TRBJ2-5, with TRBD2 identical over 9 bases. The CDR3 contains 18 residues. Germline V gene lookup returns CDR1 SEHNR and CDR2 FQNEAQ (reference sequence). The V gene end was trimmed by 5 bases and the J gene end by 0 bases; junction bases not matched to a gene: 13. DNA for the CDR3: TGTGCCAGCAGCCAAAGAGGGCTAGCGGGAAGCTACCAAGAGACCCAGTACTTC. This translates into CASSQRGLAGSYQETQYF.